Presented here are 30 T cell receptor beta chains from one specimen sequenced in a study of shared clonotypes between healthy human individuals. Clones were sequenced by immunoSEQ multiplex PCR, and TCRdb holds only the in-frame ones, with some missing. Of more than 2 million clones listed, approximately 94% are singletons. Sequencing used naive CD4+ T cells sorted from blood. Subset here: CD45RA+ positively selected. These receptors originate from a man aged 18 to 35 in good health.

The chain combines TRBV19 with TRBJ1-1; 8 bases match TRBD1. Germline V CDR1 and CDR2: LNHDA, SQIVND (reference sequence). The CDR3 has 14 residues. With 6 bases clipped from V and 5 bases from J, the junction kept 8 bases outside the gene matches. CDR3 DNA sequence: TGTGCCAGTAGGACAGGGGCCTCTTATACTGAAGCTTTCTTT. Encoded protein: CASRTGASYTEAFF. Filled out from reference TRBV19 and TRBJ1-1, the complete variable domain reads DGGITQSPKYLFRKEGQNVTLSCEQNLNHDAMYWYRQDPGQGLRLIYYSQIVNDFQKGDIAEGYSVSREKKESFPLTVTSAQKNPTAFYLCASRTGASYTEAFFGQGTRLTVV.

This CDR3 is CAPGTGNEQYF. In DNA form, the CDR3 reads TGTGCCCCCGGGACAGGGAATGAGCAGTACTTC. The chain has TRBV30 and TRBJ2-7; 9 nucleotides agree with TRBD1. The CDR3 covers 11 residues. V was clipped by 8 bases and J by 7 bases; unmatched bases: 6. Germline loops: CDR1 GTSNPN, CDR2 SVGIG (reference sequence).

This chain connects TRBV7-2 to TRBJ2-7; weak D call: TRBD2 (5 bases). The germline V and J ends were trimmed by 1 base and 0 bases, with 13 bases remaining between them. The CDR3 totals 16 residues. Germline loops: CDR1 SGHTA, CDR2 FQGNSA. The CDR3 spells CASSLGASPFSYEQYF. The CDR3 DNA is TGTGCCAGCAGCTTAGGGGCTAGCCCCTTCTCCTACGAGCAGTACTTC.

The genes are TRBV29-1 and TRBJ2-2; weak D call: TRBD2 (6 bases). The CDR3 is made up of 15 amino acids. Germline assignment: CDR1 SQVTM and CDR2 ANQGSEA. The germline V and J ends were trimmed by 6 bases and 0 bases, with 14 bases remaining between them. The DNA of the CDR3 is TGCAGCGTGATACCGGGACTTACGAACACCGGGGAGCTGTTTTTT. This translates into CSVIPGLTNTGELFF.

The V call is TRBV5-6, the J call TRBJ2-4; 10 bases agree with TRBD1. The CDR3 is made up of 16 amino acids. Per germline, CDR1 SGHDT and CDR2 YYEEEE. After removal of 2 bases from V and 2 bases from J, the junction contained 4 bases not matched to a gene. The CDR3 loop reads CASSLIDRGPKNIQYF. CDR3 bases: TGTGCCAGCAGCTTAATAGACAGGGGGCCCAAAAACATTCAGTACTTC. Looking up the rest from reference TRBV5-6 and TRBJ2-4 gives the full variable domain: DAGVTQSPTHLIKTRGQQVTLRCSPKSGHDTVSWYQQALGQGPQFIFQYYEEEERQRGNFPDRFSGHQFPNYSSELNVNALLLGDSALYLCASSLIDRGPKNIQYFGAGTRLSVL.

The rearrangement uses TRBV4-1 and TRBJ2-7; 7 bases match TRBD1. The CDR3 is made up of 15 amino acids. With 1 base clipped from V and 5 bases from J, the junction kept 8 bases outside the gene matches. Germline values: CDR1 MGHRA, CDR2 YSYEKL. As DNA, the CDR3 is TGCGCCAGCAGCCAAGGCGACAGGGCAGGAAACGAGCAGTACTTC. Translated: CASSQGDRAGNEQYF.

The chain joins TRBV20-1 to TRBJ2-1, with D unresolved. Trimming removed 8 bases at V and 10 bases at J, with 12 bases between. Germline values: CDR1 DFQATT, CDR2 SNEGSKA (reference sequence). This CDR3 comprises 10 residues. Here the CDR3 reads CSTGRSEQFF. In DNA form, the CDR3 reads TGCAGTACCGGTCGTTCCGAGCAGTTCTTC.

The genes are TRBV9 and TRBJ2-1, with 9 bases aligning to TRBD2. The V and J ends lost 0 bases and 7 bases, in that order; junction bases with no gene match: 11. The length of the CDR3 is 17 residues. Germline CDR1 SGDLS, CDR2 YYNGEE. The CDR3 nucleotides are TGTGCCAGCAGCGTAGCCCCCAAAGCGGGGGGCCGAAATGAGCAGTTCTTC. Protein product: CASSVAPKAGGRNEQFF. Together with reference TRBV9 and TRBJ2-1, the CDR3 gives the full variable domain: DSGVTQTPKHLITATGQRVTLRCSPRSGDLSVYWYQQSLDQGLQFLIQYYNGEERAKGNILERFSAQQFPDLHSELNLSSLELGDSALYFCASSVAPKAGGRNEQFFGPGTRLTVL.

V gene TRBV14 combines with J gene TRBJ2-7; maybe TRBD1 (6 bases). V was cut by 5 bases and J by 2 bases, with 22 bases left in between. This CDR3 is built from 17 residues. Germline V gene data show CDR1 as SGHDN and CDR2 as FVKESK. In nucleotides, the CDR3 is TGTGCCAGCAGCGGGAGAATAAGGGCAGGGGACCCCTACGAGCAGTACTTC. It yields the protein CASSGRIRAGDPYEQYF.

V usage is TRBV11-2 and J usage is TRBJ2-3; D ambiguous. The CDR3 is made up of 13 amino acids. V was trimmed by 3 bases and J by 6 bases, leaving 10 bases between them. Per the germline V gene, CDR1 is SGHAT and CDR2 is FQNNGV. The DNA of the CDR3 is TGTGCCAGCAGCTTTTTAGGGTTGGATACGCAGTATTTT. As protein: CASSFLGLDTQYF. Full variable domain (outside the CDR3, taken from reference TRBV11-2 and TRBJ2-3): EAGVAQSPRYKIIEKRQSVAFWCNPISGHATLYWYQQILGQGPKLLIQFQNNGVVDDSQLPKDRFSAERLKGVDSTLKIQPAKLEDSAVYLCASSFLGLDTQYFGPGTRLTVL.

The gene calls are TRBV29-1 and TRBJ1-2; D is ambiguous. The CDR3 has 13 residues. Germline CDR1 SQVTM, CDR2 ANQGSEA. With 2 bases removed from V and 0 bases from J, the gap between germline ends came to 7 bases. Written as DNA, the CDR3 is TGCAGCGTTGAAAAGGTTTCTAACTATGGCTACACCTTC. It yields the protein CSVEKVSNYGYTF.

The CDR3 coding sequence is TGTGCCAGCAGCTTGGGCAGGGTTGGGTTAGATGGCTACACCTTC. It specifies CASSLGRVGLDGYTF. The chain carries TRBV7-2 and TRBJ1-2, with a weak D call TRBD1 (5 bases). Germline V CDR1 and CDR2: SGHTA, FQGNSA. The CDR3 covers 15 residues. V lost 3 bases to trimming and J lost 6 bases, with 17 bases between them.

This clone has a single count. The chain uses TRBV5-1 and TRBJ1-3; 9 nucleotides agree with TRBD1. Unmatched junction bases numbered 10, after V lost 0 bases and J lost 3 bases. Germline V CDR1 and CDR2: SGHRS, YFSETQ. CDR3 length equals 18 residues. The CDR3 loop reads CASSLAPDRGVGGNTIYF. In nucleotides, the CDR3 is TGCGCCAGCAGCTTGGCCCCGGACAGGGGAGTGGGTGGAAACACCATATATTTT.

The J gene is TRBJ2-3, the V gene TRBV11-3; D gene ambiguous. The length of the CDR3 is 13 residues. Trimming cost V 3 bases and J 5 bases, with 9 bases left between them. Germline assignment: CDR1 SGHNT and CDR2 YENEEA. Written as DNA, the CDR3 is TGTGCCAGCAGCTTCGGGTCCGTAGATACGCAGTATTTT. Translating gives CASSFGSVDTQYF. Full variable domain (remainder filled in from reference TRBV11-3 and TRBJ2-3): EAGVVQSPRYKIIEKKQPVAFWCNPISGHNTLYWYLQNLGQGPELLIRYENEEAVDDSQLPKDRFSAERLKGVDSTLKIQPAELGDSAVYLCASSFGSVDTQYFGPGTRLTVL.

The rearrangement joins TRBV4-1 to TRBJ2-3; possible D gene TRBD1, 6 bases. This CDR3 is built from 15 residues. V was trimmed by 6 bases and J by 6 bases, leaving 19 bases between them. Germline CDR1 MGHRA, CDR2 YSYEKL. CDR3 DNA: TGCGCCAGCAGTATCACAGGGCTCGGTGGGGATACGCAGTATTTT. Protein product: CASSITGLGGDTQYF.

The chain is built from TRBV12-5 and TRBJ2-3, with 7 bases aligning to TRBD2. The CDR3 contains 14 residues. After removal of 5 bases from V and 2 bases from J, the junction contained 4 bases not matched to a gene. Germline CDR1 reads LGHNT; CDR2 reads FRNRAP. CDR3 sequence reads: CASGPGLDTDTQYF. DNA for the CDR3: TGTGCTAGTGGTCCCGGACTAGACACAGATACGCAGTATTTT. The whole variable domain, filled in from reference TRBV12-5 and TRBJ2-3, reads DARVTQTPRHKVTEMGQEVTMRCQPILGHNTVFWYRQTMMQGLELLAYFRNRAPLDDSGMPKDRFSAEMPDATLATLKIQPSEPRDSAVYFCASGPGLDTDTQYFGPGTRLTVL.

The chain links TRBV30 to TRBJ1-1; D is possibly TRBD1 (6 bases). V shed 2 bases and J shed 6 bases, with 13 bases lying between them. This CDR3 region has 13 residues. Germline assignment: CDR1 GTSNPN and CDR2 SVGIG (reference sequence). For the CDR3, the DNA is TGTGCCTGGAGTTCCACAGGGTTTTCTGAAGCTTTCTTT. Protein product: CAWSSTGFSEAFF.

Notes on this clone: Other DNA variants within this sample encode the same CDR3. CDR3 nucleotides: TGTGCCAGCAGTCCAGTGGGTGGAGGGACAGATACGCAGTATTTT. Encoded protein: CASSPVGGGTDTQYF. The chain combines TRBV11-2 with TRBJ2-3, with D maybe TRBD2 (6 bases). The germline V and J ends were trimmed by 6 bases and 3 bases, with 16 bases remaining between them. Germline V gene lookup returns CDR1 SGHAT and CDR2 FQNNGV. The CDR3 spans 15 residues.

The chain employs TRBV12-5 and TRBJ2-5; possible D gene TRBD2, 5 bases. V lost 7 bases to trimming and J lost 2 bases, with 20 bases between them. Germline V gene lookup returns CDR1 LGHNT and CDR2 FRNRAP. The CDR3 runs to 16 residues. The CDR3 loop reads CASVNDERSEQETQYF. Here the CDR3 DNA reads TGTGCTAGTGTCAATGACGAGCGGAGTGAACAAGAGACCCAGTACTTC.

The V call is TRBV15, the J call TRBJ2-6; 8 bases match TRBD1. CDR3 length: 19 amino acids. V trimming: 0 bases; J trimming: 0 bases; junction bases outside the gene matches: 7. CDR1 and CDR2 (germline): LNHNV, YYDKDF (reference sequence). The DNA of the CDR3 is TGTGCCACCAGCAGAGAATGGACAGGGAAGGCCTCTGGGGCCAACGTCCTGACTTTC. Translation: CATSREWTGKASGANVLTF. Complete variable domain (other parts from reference TRBV15 and TRBJ2-6): DAMVIQNPRYQVTQFGKPVTLSCSQTLNHNVMYWYQQKSSQAPKLLFHYYDKDFNNEADTPDNFQSRRPNTSFCFLDIRSPGLGDTAMYLCATSREWTGKASGANVLTFGAGSRLTVL.

The V and J genes are TRBV6-5 and TRBJ1-6, with TRBD1 as a possible D gene (6 bases). The V gene lost 5 bases and the J gene lost 7 bases, with 15 bases spanning the gap. CDR1 is MNHEY and CDR2 is SVGAGI in the germline V gene. The length of the CDR3 is 15 residues. The CDR3 bases are TGTGCCAGCAGTCCCCCCCGGGGGCGAAATTCACCCCTCCACTTT. It codes for CASSPPRGRNSPLHF.

The chain joins TRBV28 to TRBJ1-2; 8 positions agree with TRBD1. Per the germline V gene, CDR1 is MDHEN and CDR2 is SYDVKM. Losses at the gene ends were 4 bases for V and 6 bases for J; bases not matched to a gene: 7. The CDR3 totals 14 residues. The CDR3 sequence is CASSSAGGAHGYTF. The DNA for the CDR3 is TGTGCCAGCAGTTCAGCAGGGGGCGCGCATGGCTACACCTTC.

The chain couples TRBV10-3 to TRBJ2-1; TRBD1 is a possible D gene (5 bases). The CDR3 extends over 14 amino acids. Germline V gene lookup returns CDR1 ENHRY and CDR2 SYGVKD. The germline V and J ends were trimmed by 10 bases and 6 bases, with 19 bases remaining between them. The CDR3 protein is CATQGWSDGNEQFF. The CDR3 region has the DNA TGTGCCACCCAGGGCTGGAGCGACGGCAATGAGCAGTTCTTC.

The genes are TRBV27 and TRBJ1-2; 7 bases are shared with TRBD1. With 6 bases clipped from V and 5 bases from J, the junction kept 6 bases outside the gene matches. This CDR3 has 13 residues. Germline CDR1 is MNHEY and CDR2 is SMNVEV (reference sequence). CDR3 in amino acids: CASSRKQGYGYTF. The CDR3 DNA is TGTGCCAGCAGCCGGAAACAGGGGTATGGCTACACCTTC.

This chain uses TRBV7-9 with TRBJ2-7, with 7 bases matching TRBD1. CDR3 length: 17 residues. Germline-derived CDR1 and CDR2 are SEHNR and FQNEAQ (reference sequence). J gave up 0 bases and V 5 bases, and 13 bases lay outside the gene matches. CDR3 coding DNA: TGTGCCAGCAGCCCAGAGCGACTGGGACAGAGCTCCTACGAGCAGTACTTC. Protein: CASSPERLGQSSYEQYF.

The V gene is TRBV6-5, the J gene TRBJ1-2; D ambiguous. Germline assignment: CDR1 MNHEY and CDR2 SVGAGI. The CDR3 loop spans 12 amino acids. The V end lost 5 bases, the J end lost 5 bases, and 9 bases lay between the germline ends. The DNA of the CDR3 is TGTGCCAGCAGTCTCGGGAGGTATGGCTACACCTTC. Its translation: CASSLGRYGYTF.

This chain links TRBV19 with TRBJ2-5; TRBD2 matches at 7 bases. V was clipped by 6 bases and J by 4 bases; unmatched bases: 11. The length of the CDR3 is 15 residues. The germline V gene has CDR1 LNHDA and CDR2 SQIVND (reference sequence). CDR3 bases: TGTGCCAGTAGGAATCGGGGGGAACGGTTAGAGACCCAGTACTTC. Its translation is CASRNRGERLETQYF.

The chain uses TRBV4-2 and TRBJ1-5; D perhaps matches TRBD1 (6 bases). The CDR3 is 16 amino acids. Germline V gene lookup returns CDR1 LGHNA and CDR2 YNFKEQ. V lost 0 bases to trimming and J lost 3 bases, with 12 bases between them. CDR3 protein: CASSQEGGRDNQPQHF. The DNA of the CDR3 is TGTGCCAGCAGCCAAGAAGGGGGGAGAGACAATCAGCCCCAGCATTTT.

The chain recombines TRBV9 with TRBJ2-1; 9 bases are a match to TRBD2. Germline loops: CDR1 SGDLS, CDR2 YYNGEE. The CDR3 is 15 residues long. Trimming cost V 4 bases and J 2 bases; bases outside gene matches: 4. CDR3 in amino acids: CASSPRLAAYNEQFF. The CDR3 DNA follows: TGTGCCAGCAGCCCGAGACTAGCGGCCTACAATGAGCAGTTCTTC.

The chain combines TRBV28 with TRBJ1-1; D gene ambiguous. The length of the CDR3 is 14 residues. Trimming removed 4 bases at V and 4 bases at J, with 13 bases between. CDR1 and CDR2 from the germline V gene are MDHEN and SYDVKM. The CDR3, as DNA: TGTGCCAGCAGTTCCGGGGAATACGGCACTGAAGCTTTCTTT. Amino acid sequence: CASSSGEYGTEAFF.